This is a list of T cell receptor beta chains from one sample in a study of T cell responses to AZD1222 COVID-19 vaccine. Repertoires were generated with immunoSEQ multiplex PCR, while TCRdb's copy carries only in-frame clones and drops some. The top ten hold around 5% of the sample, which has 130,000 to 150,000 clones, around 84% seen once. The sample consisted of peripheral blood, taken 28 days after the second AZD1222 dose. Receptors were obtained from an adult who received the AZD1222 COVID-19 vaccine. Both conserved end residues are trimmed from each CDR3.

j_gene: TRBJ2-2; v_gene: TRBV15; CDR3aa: ATTQGVTGELF
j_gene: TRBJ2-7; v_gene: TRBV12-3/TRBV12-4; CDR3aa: ASSLRDEQY
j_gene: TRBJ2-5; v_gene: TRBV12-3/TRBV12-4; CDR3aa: ASGPTGQETQY
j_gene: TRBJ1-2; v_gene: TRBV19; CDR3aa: ASRYFGEGYGYT
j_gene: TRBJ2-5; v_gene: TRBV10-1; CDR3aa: ASSESKGGQETQY
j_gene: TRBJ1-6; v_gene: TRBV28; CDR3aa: AWGQPNSPLH
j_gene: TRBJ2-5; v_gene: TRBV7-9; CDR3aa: ASSLISGAQETQY
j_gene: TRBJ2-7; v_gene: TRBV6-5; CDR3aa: ASSPGSYEQY
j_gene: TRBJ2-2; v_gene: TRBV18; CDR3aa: ASSPPGTVNTGELF
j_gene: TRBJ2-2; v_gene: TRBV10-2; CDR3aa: ASTGQANTGELF
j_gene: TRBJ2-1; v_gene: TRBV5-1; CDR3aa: ASSLAQGDTNEQF
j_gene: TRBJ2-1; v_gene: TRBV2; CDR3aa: ASIRGIYNEQF
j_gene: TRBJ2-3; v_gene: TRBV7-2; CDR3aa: ASSLQDLSTDTQY
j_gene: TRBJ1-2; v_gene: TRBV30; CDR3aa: AWSEGRRSYGYT
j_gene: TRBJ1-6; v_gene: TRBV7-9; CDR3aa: ASSLGSSSADSPLH
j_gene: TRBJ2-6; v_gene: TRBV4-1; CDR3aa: ASSQSGTGGNGANVLT
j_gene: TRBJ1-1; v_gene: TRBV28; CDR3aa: ASIRVGGLYGNTEAF
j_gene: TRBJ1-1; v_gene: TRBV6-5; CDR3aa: ASGRETEAF
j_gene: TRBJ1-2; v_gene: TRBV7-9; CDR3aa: ASSLGQGGGYT
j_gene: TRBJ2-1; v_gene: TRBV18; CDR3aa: ASTFGRTQGLAGGNEQF
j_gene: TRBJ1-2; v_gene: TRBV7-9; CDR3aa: ASRPIFIDGYT
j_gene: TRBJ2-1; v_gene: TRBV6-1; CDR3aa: ASSEAVGIGEQF
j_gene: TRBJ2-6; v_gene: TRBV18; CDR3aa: ASSLGTGGSGANVLT